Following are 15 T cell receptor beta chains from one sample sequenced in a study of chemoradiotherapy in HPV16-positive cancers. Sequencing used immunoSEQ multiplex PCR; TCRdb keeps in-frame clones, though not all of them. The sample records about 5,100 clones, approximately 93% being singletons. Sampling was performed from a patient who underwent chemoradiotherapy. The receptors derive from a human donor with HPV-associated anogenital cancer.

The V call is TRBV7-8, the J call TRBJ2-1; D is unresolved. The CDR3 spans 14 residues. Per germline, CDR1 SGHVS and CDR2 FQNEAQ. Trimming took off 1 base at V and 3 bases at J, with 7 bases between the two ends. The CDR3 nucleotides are TGTGCCAGCAGCTTAGAAAGTAGCTACAATGAGCAGTTCTTC. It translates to CASSLESSYNEQFF.

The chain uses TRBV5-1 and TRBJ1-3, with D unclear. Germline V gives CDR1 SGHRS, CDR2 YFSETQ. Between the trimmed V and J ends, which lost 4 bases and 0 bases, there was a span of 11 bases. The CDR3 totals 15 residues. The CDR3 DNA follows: TGCGCCAGCAGCGAGCCACTTAGCTCTGGAAACACCATATATTTT. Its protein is CASSEPLSSGNTIYF.

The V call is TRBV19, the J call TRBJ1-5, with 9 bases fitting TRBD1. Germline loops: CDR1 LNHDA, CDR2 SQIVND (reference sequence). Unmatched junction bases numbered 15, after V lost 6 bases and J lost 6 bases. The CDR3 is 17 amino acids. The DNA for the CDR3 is TGTGCCAGTAGAGTATCGGGAAGAACAGGGGGCGTTCAGCCCCAGCATTTT. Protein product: CASRVSGRTGGVQPQHF. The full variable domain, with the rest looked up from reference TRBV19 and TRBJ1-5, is DGGITQSPKYLFRKEGQNVTLSCEQNLNHDAMYWYRQDPGQGLRLIYYSQIVNDFQKGDIAEGYSVSREKKESFPLTVTSAQKNPTAFYLCASRVSGRTGGVQPQHFGDGTRLSIL.

The CDR3 region has the DNA TGTGCCAGCAGTTCCACAGGGCCGAATCAGCCCCAGCATTTT. Protein: CASSSTGPNQPQHF. V usage is TRBV6-6 and J usage is TRBJ1-5; a weak D match, TRBD1 (6 bases). The germline CDR1 and CDR2 sequences are MNHNY and SVGAGI (reference sequence). The CDR3 is made up of 14 amino acids. V was cut by 4 bases and J by 4 bases, with 11 bases left in between.

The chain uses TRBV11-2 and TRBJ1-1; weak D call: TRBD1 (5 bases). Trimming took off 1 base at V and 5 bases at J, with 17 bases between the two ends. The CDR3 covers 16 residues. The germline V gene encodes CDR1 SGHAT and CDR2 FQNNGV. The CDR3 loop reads CASSLGYRGAVTEAFF. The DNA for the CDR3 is TGTGCCAGCAGCTTAGGTTATAGGGGTGCGGTGACTGAAGCTTTCTTT.

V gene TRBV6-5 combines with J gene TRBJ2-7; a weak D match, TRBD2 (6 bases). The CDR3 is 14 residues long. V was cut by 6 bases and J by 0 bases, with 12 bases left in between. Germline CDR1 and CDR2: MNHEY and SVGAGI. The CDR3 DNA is TGTGCCAGCAGCCGGGACTCCGTCTCCTACGAGCAGTACTTC. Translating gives CASSRDSVSYEQYF.

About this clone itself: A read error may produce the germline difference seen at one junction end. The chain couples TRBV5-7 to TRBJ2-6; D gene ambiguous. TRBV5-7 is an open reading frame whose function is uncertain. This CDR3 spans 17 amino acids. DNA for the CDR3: TGTGCCAGCGCCATTTATCTTGCGTACAAGTCGGGCCAACGTCCTGACTTC. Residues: CASAIYLAYKSGQRPDF.

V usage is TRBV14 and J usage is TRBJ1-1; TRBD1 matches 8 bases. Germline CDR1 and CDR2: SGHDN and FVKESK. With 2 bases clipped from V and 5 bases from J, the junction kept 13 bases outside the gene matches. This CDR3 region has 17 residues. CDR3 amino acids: CASSQPGQVKFRTEAFF. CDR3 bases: TGTGCCAGCAGCCAACCGGGACAGGTGAAATTTCGAACTGAAGCTTTCTTT.

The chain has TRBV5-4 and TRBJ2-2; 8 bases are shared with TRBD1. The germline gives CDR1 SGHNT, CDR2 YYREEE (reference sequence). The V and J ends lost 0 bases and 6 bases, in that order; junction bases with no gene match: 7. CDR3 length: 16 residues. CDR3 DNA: TGTGCCAGCAGCTTGGCCTGGCAGGGGGCGGCCGGGGAGCTGTTTTTT. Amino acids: CASSLAWQGAAGELFF.

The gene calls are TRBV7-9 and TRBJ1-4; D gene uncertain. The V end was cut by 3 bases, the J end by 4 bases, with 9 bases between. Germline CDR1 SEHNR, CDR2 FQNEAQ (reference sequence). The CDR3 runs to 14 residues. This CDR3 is CASSFIPRNEKLFF. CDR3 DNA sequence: TGTGCCAGCAGCTTCATTCCCCGTAATGAAAAACTGTTTTTT.

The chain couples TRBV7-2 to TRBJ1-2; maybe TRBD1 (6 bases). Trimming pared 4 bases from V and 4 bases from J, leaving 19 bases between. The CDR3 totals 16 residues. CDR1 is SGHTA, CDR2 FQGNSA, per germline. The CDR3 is CASSSNLDRITYGYTF. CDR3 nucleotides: TGTGCCAGCAGCTCCAACTTAGACAGGATAACCTATGGCTACACCTTC.

The CDR3: CASSGAGAYTGELFF. CDR3 bases: TGTGCCAGCAGTGGGGCCGGAGCTTACACCGGGGAGCTGTTTTTT. The V and J genes are TRBV2 and TRBJ2-2; D is ambiguous. Germline CDR1 SNHLY, CDR2 FYNNEI. The CDR3 is 15 amino acids. The V gene lost 4 bases and the J gene lost 3 bases, with 12 bases spanning the gap.

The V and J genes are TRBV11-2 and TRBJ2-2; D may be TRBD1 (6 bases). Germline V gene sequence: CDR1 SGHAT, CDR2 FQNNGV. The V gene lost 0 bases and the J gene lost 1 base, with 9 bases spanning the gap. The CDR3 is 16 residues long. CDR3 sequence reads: CASSLDPTGNTGELFF. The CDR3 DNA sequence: TGTGCCAGCAGCTTAGACCCGACAGGGAACACCGGGGAGCTGTTTTTT.

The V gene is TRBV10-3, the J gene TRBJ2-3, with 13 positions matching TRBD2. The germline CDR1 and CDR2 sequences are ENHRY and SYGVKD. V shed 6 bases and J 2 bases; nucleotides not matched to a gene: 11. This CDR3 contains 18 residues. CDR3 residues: CAISDTGTSGAYTDTQYF. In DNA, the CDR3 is TGTGCCATCAGCGATACCGGGACTAGCGGGGCTTACACAGATACGCAGTATTTT.

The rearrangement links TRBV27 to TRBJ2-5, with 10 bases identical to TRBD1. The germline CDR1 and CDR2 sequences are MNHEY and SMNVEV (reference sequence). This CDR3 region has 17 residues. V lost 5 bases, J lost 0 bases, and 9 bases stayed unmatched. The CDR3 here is CASSPGTGVPYQETQYF. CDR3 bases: TGTGCCAGCAGTCCCGGGACAGGGGTACCCTACCAAGAGACCCAGTACTTC.